This T cell receptor (beta chain) was identified in a study of OX40 agonist ivuxolimab in advanced cancers. Study in general: Patients were treated with intravenous ivuxolimab, dosed at 0.01 to 10 mg/kg and infused every 2 weeks. Past anti-PD-1, anti-PD-L1 or anti-CTLA-4 therapy was accepted, and 40% had received some.

V gave up 0 bases and J gave up 8 bases, with 14 bases separating them. The V gene's germline CDR1 is LGHNA and CDR2 YSLEER. The CDR3 covers 16 residues. The table came from immunoSEQ multiplex PCR; TCRdb's copy has only in-frame clones and leaves some out. This repertoire shows 60,000 to 75,000 clones, about 85% found once; its top ten account for almost 4%. This sequence was found in an adult with an advanced solid tumor such as melanoma, head and neck, liver or kidney cancer. Here the sequenced sample was CD4+ or CD8+ T cells sorted from blood, taken in a trial of the OX40 agonist ivuxolimab. The chain carries TRBV4-3 and TRBJ1-6; D possibly corresponds to TRBD1 (5 bases). DNA of the CDR3: TGCGCCAGCAGCCAAGAGGGGGGGAACCTATATTCACCCCTCCACTTT. Its protein is CASSQEGGNLYSPLHF.